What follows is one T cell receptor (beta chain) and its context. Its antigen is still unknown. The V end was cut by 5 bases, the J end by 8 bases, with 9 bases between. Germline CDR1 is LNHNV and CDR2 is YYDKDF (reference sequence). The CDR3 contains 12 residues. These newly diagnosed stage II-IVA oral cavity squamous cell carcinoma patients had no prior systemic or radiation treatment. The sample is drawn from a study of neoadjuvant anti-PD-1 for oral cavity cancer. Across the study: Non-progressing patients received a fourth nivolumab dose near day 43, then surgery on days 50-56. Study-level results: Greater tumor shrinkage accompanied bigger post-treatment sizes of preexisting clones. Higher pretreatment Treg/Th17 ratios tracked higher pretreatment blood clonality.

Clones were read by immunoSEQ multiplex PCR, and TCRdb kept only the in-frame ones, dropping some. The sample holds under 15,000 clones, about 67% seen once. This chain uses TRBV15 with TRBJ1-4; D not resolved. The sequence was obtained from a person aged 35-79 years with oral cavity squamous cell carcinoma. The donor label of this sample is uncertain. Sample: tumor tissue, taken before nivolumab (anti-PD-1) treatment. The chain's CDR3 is CATSPGSEKLFF. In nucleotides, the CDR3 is TGTGCCACCAGCCCCGGGTCGGAAAAACTGTTTTTT.